The 32 T cell receptor beta chains presented below share a single source sample, sequenced in a study of T cells in tuberculosis. Time point indicated: new active TB diagnosis, blood taken before or within 7 days of starting treatment. Assay: immunoSEQ multiplex PCR; the TCRdb copy retains only in-frame clones and omits some. The profile shows about 33,000 clones, nearly 90% of them singletons. The source material was PBMCs, sampled at tuberculosis diagnosis. These receptors came from an adult with tuberculosis.

This rearrangement joins TRBV7-9 to TRBJ1-5; D is possibly TRBD1 (6 bases). CDR1 and CDR2 from the germline V gene are SEHNR and FQNEAQ (reference sequence). This CDR3 comprises 15 residues. With 5 bases removed from V and 5 bases from J, the gap between germline ends came to 16 bases. The CDR3 loop reads CASSPGTKKDQPQHF. CDR3 nucleotides: TGTGCCAGCAGCCCCGGGACAAAGAAGGATCAGCCCCAGCATTTT.

The V and J genes are TRBV6-5 and TRBJ1-1; D call uncertain. This CDR3 has 14 amino acids. Trimming cost V 3 bases and J 1 base, with 9 bases left between them. Germline V gene data show CDR1 as MNHEY and CDR2 as SVGAGI. CDR3 DNA: TGTGCCAGCAGTTATTTAGGCGGGAACACTGAAGCTTTCTTT. Translating gives CASSYLGGNTEAFF.

The chain uses TRBV5-4 and TRBJ2-7; 8 nucleotides line up with TRBD2. The CDR3 is 14 amino acids. Germline V lookup: CDR1 SGHNT, CDR2 YYREEE (reference sequence). J lost 4 bases, V lost 0 bases, and 3 bases had no gene match. The CDR3 nucleotides are TGTGCCAGCAGCTTGGGACCGGGAGGGTACGAGCAGTACTTC. Amino acids: CASSLGPGGYEQYF.

This clone has a single count. The CDR3: CASSLQNPGGETQYF. DNA of the CDR3: TGCGCCAGCAGCTTACAGAATCCCGGGGGGGAGACCCAGTACTTC. V is TRBV5-1 and J is TRBJ2-5, with TRBD2 identical over 7 bases. Losses at the gene ends were 2 bases for V and 5 bases for J; bases not matched to a gene: 9. Germline CDR1 and CDR2: SGHRS and YFSETQ. This CDR3 region has 15 residues.

This rearrangement joins TRBV19 to TRBJ1-5, with no clear D. CDR1 and CDR2 (germline): LNHDA, SQIVND (reference sequence). The CDR3 runs to 12 residues. Trimming stripped 0 bases from V and 7 bases from J, with 4 bases between. The CDR3 loop reads CASSIDRQPQHF. CDR3 DNA: TGTGCCAGTAGTATAGACCGGCAGCCCCAGCATTTT.

The chain joins TRBV29-1 to TRBJ2-5; TRBD2 matches 8 bases. Germline values: CDR1 SQVTM, CDR2 ANQGSEA. V gave up 0 bases and J gave up 0 bases; unmatched junction bases: 9. The CDR3 has 17 residues. The CDR3 nucleotides are TGCAGCGTTGAAGAAGTTCTTAGCGGGATGTACCAAGAGACCCAGTACTTC. Residues: CSVEEVLSGMYQETQYF.

The count of this clone is one. V and J are TRBV11-1 and TRBJ2-1, with 8 nucleotides matching TRBD2. The CDR3 extends over 16 amino acids. The junction had 12 bases not matched to a gene; V was cut back by 1 base and J by 10 bases. Germline V gene lookup returns CDR1 SGHAT and CDR2 FQDESV (reference sequence). In nucleotides, the CDR3 is TGTGCCAGCAGCTTAGGAGGCGGGGGGCCCCGCAGGGAGCAGTTCTTC. Translated, it gives CASSLGGGGPRREQFF.

This chain links TRBV27 with TRBJ1-1, with D perhaps matching TRBD1 (6 bases). The CDR3 has 15 amino acids. The V gene's germline CDR1 is MNHEY and CDR2 SMNVEV (reference sequence). V was cut by 5 bases and J by 4 bases, with 17 bases left in between. CDR3 sequence reads: CASSPWTVTGTEAFF. CDR3 DNA: TGTGCCAGCAGTCCGTGGACAGTGACCGGCACTGAAGCTTTCTTT.

This chain links TRBV2 with TRBJ2-5; 7 bases align to TRBD2. Germline CDR1 reads SNHLY; CDR2 reads FYNNEI. The J segment lost 3 bases and the V segment lost 4 bases, leaving 11 bases of the junction unmatched. The CDR3 length is 16 residues. Here the CDR3 DNA reads TGTGCCAGCAGTGGGGGACTACCCGGCGGGAAAGAGACCCAGTACTTC. It is translated as CASSGGLPGGKETQYF.

J is TRBJ1-2 and V is TRBV4-3; TRBD1 agrees at 10 bases. The CDR3 totals 17 residues. J gave up 4 bases and V 4 bases, and 12 bases lay outside the gene matches. Germline CDR1 and CDR2: LGHNA and YSLEER. The CDR3 loop is CASSPTPGTGVVYGYTF. In DNA, the CDR3 is TGCGCCAGCAGCCCCACCCCCGGGACAGGGGTTGTCTATGGCTACACCTTC.

This clone was counted once. The chain employs TRBV5-1 and TRBJ1-1; possible D gene TRBD1, 5 bases. V dropped 3 bases and J dropped 3 bases, with 9 bases sitting between them. The germline V gene has CDR1 SGHRS and CDR2 YFSETQ. CDR3 size: 13 residues. The chain's CDR3 is CASSWGGDTEAFF. The CDR3 DNA is TGCGCCAGCAGCTGGGGGGGAGACACTGAAGCTTTCTTT.

The DNA for the CDR3 is TGTGCCTGGAGTCAGGGTGGGTCTGGGGCCAACGTCCTGACTTTC. Its protein product is CAWSQGGSGANVLTF. V gene TRBV30 combines with J gene TRBJ2-6; D possibly corresponds to TRBD1 (5 bases). Trimming took off 2 bases at V and 1 base at J, with 9 bases between the two ends. The germline V gene has CDR1 GTSNPN and CDR2 SVGIG (reference sequence). CDR3 length: 15 residues.

V gene TRBV7-2 combines with J gene TRBJ1-1; D possibly corresponds to TRBD1 (6 bases). Germline V lookup: CDR1 SGHTA, CDR2 FQGNSA. Trimming removed 6 bases at V and 3 bases at J, with 14 bases between. The length of the CDR3 is 14 residues. The CDR3 nucleotides read TGTGCCAGCAGTTTTGACAGGTTCTACACTGAAGCTTTCTTT. This encodes CASSFDRFYTEAFF.

Comments on this clone: A junction boundary mismatches the germline segment, possibly from a read error. J is TRBJ2-2 and V is TRBV7-7; 9 bases match TRBD1. The CDR3 is 14 residues long. The V gene's germline CDR1 is SSHAT and CDR2 FNYEAQ (reference sequence). CDR3 protein: CASSPDRGDGELFF. CDR3 DNA: TGTGCTAGCAGCCCGGACAGGGGTGACGGGGAGCTGTTTTTT.

V usage is TRBV4-1 and J usage is TRBJ1-1; TRBD1 matches 8 bases. V gave up 5 bases and J gave up 11 bases; unmatched junction bases: 4. Germline values: CDR1 MGHRA, CDR2 YSYEKL. The CDR3 spans 11 residues. The CDR3 protein is CASSGRQGAFF. DNA for the CDR3: TGCGCCAGCAGCGGACGACAGGGGGCTTTCTTT.

The genes are TRBV19 and TRBJ2-2; the match to TRBD2 covers 9 bases. Germline CDR1 LNHDA, CDR2 SQIVND (reference sequence). With 5 bases clipped from V and 2 bases from J, the junction kept 9 bases outside the gene matches. This CDR3 has 17 amino acids. CDR3 loop: CASSPAAGGGNTGELFF. The CDR3 nucleotides read TGTGCCAGTAGTCCGGCAGCGGGAGGAGGCAACACCGGGGAGCTGTTTTTT.

The chain couples TRBV4-2 to TRBJ2-7; D unresolved. The CDR3 loop spans 14 amino acids. Germline values: CDR1 LGHNA, CDR2 YNFKEQ. Trimming took off 0 bases at V and 2 bases at J, with 8 bases between the two ends. CDR3 amino acids: CASSQDGLAYEQYF. CDR3 coding DNA: TGTGCCAGCAGCCAAGATGGCCTGGCCTACGAGCAGTACTTC.

This chain links TRBV27 with TRBJ2-7, with 13 bases fitting TRBD2. This CDR3 is 17 amino acids long. Per germline, CDR1 MNHEY and CDR2 SMNVEV (reference sequence). The V segment lost 3 bases and the J segment 2 bases; nucleotides outside the gene matches: 7. The CDR3: CASSFRLAGGSPYEQYF. The CDR3 coding sequence is TGTGCCAGCAGTTTCCGACTAGCGGGAGGTTCCCCCTACGAGCAGTACTTC.

The CDR3: CASSPGLAQFF. The CDR3 bases are TGTGCCAGCAGCCCGGGACTAGCGCAGTTCTTC. The rearrangement joins TRBV11-1 to TRBJ2-1; 9 bases are a match to TRBD2. The CDR3 is 11 residues long. After removal of 5 bases from V and 12 bases from J, the junction contained 2 bases not matched to a gene. The germline V gene has CDR1 SGHAT and CDR2 FQDESV (reference sequence). The whole variable domain, remainder taken from reference TRBV11-1 and TRBJ2-1, is EAEVAQSPRYKITEKSQAVAFWCDPISGHATLYWYRQILGQGPELLVQFQDESVVDDSQLPKDRFSAERLKGVDSTLKIQPAELGDSAMYLCASSPGLAQFFGPGTRLTVL.

The chain links TRBV10-3 to TRBJ1-2; D not certain. CDR3 length: 13 amino acids. V was cut by 1 base and J by 4 bases, with 7 bases left in between. Germline CDR1 and CDR2: ENHRY and SYGVKD. In DNA, the CDR3 is TGTGCCATCAGTGAGTTCGAGGGCTATGGCTACACCTTC. This gives the protein CAISEFEGYGYTF.

V usage is TRBV7-9 and J usage is TRBJ2-7; D uncertain. The V end was cut by 1 base, the J end by 1 base, with 5 bases between. CDR1 is SEHNR and CDR2 is FQNEAQ in the germline V gene (reference sequence). The CDR3 consists of 13 residues. CDR3 region: CASSLVQSYEQYF. As DNA, the CDR3 is TGTGCCAGCAGCTTAGTTCAGTCCTACGAGCAGTACTTC.

The chain has TRBV5-1 and TRBJ2-1; TRBD2 agrees at 9 bases. V gave up 0 bases and J gave up 8 bases; unmatched junction bases: 3. The CDR3 runs to 14 residues. Per the germline V gene, CDR1 is SGHRS and CDR2 is YFSETQ. CDR3 amino acids: CASSLGLAVDEQFF. The CDR3 DNA follows: TGCGCCAGCAGCTTGGGACTAGCGGTAGATGAGCAGTTCTTC.

V and J are TRBV7-2 and TRBJ2-3; 8 bases align to TRBD2. This CDR3 is 17 amino acids long. Per the germline V gene, CDR1 is SGHTA and CDR2 is FQGNSA. The ends lost 3 bases at V and 2 bases at J; junction bases unmatched: 10. CDR3 residues: CASSLVTSDATTDTQYF. In DNA, the CDR3 is TGTGCCAGCAGCTTGGTGACTAGCGATGCTACCACAGATACGCAGTATTTT.

The J gene is TRBJ2-5, the V gene TRBV10-3, with TRBD1 matching 7 bases. The ends lost 8 bases at V and 4 bases at J; junction bases unmatched: 10. The germline gives CDR1 ENHRY, CDR2 SYGVKD. The CDR3 is 14 residues long. CDR3 protein: CAIGSVGGRETQYF. Here the CDR3 DNA reads TGTGCCATCGGTTCTGTAGGGGGCCGAGAGACCCAGTACTTC.

The CDR3, as DNA: TGTGCCAGCAGTTTATGGGGACCGGGACAGGGGGCAAGAGATACTGAAGCTTTCTTT. Protein sequence: CASSLWGPGQGARDTEAFF. The rearrangement links TRBV27 to TRBJ1-1; 12 positions agree with TRBD1. From germline, CDR1 is MNHEY and CDR2 SMNVEV (reference sequence). CDR3 size: 19 residues. With 1 base clipped from V and 5 bases from J, the junction kept 14 bases outside the gene matches.

V is TRBV11-2 and J is TRBJ2-5; D may be TRBD1 (5 bases). With 2 bases removed from V and 4 bases from J, the gap between germline ends came to 11 bases. CDR1 is SGHAT, CDR2 FQNNGV, per germline. The CDR3 length is 14 residues. The CDR3 DNA follows: TGTGCCAGCAGCTTAATAGGGGTACGAGAGACCCAGTACTTC. This sequence encodes CASSLIGVRETQYF.

The chain has TRBV6-5 and TRBJ2-3; possible D gene TRBD2, 6 bases. This CDR3 is built from 13 residues. CDR1 MNHEY and CDR2 SVGAGI come from the germline V gene. The V gene lost 8 bases and the J gene lost 4 bases, with 13 bases spanning the gap. The CDR3 DNA is TGTGCCAGCGGGGCCCCGGGGGCAGATACGCAGTATTTT. This encodes CASGAPGADTQYF.

V gene TRBV5-1 combines with J gene TRBJ2-2, with 10 nucleotides matching TRBD2. There are 17 residues in the CDR3. Losses at the gene ends were 2 bases for V and 2 bases for J; bases not matched to a gene: 6. Germline V gives CDR1 SGHRS, CDR2 YFSETQ. The CDR3 reads CASSLRSSGGNTGELFF. DNA for the CDR3: TGCGCCAGCAGCTTACGATCTAGCGGGGGAAACACCGGGGAGCTGTTTTTT.

This clone was detected once. This sequence joins TRBV4-1 and TRBJ1-4; D remains ambiguous. The CDR3 is made up of 18 amino acids. CDR1 MGHRA and CDR2 YSYEKL come from the germline V gene. V lost 0 bases to trimming and J lost 1 base, with 15 bases between them. In nucleotides, the CDR3 is TGCGCCAGCAGCCAAGATAAGGATAGGAGCAAAACTAATGAAAAACTGTTTTTT. Its translation is CASSQDKDRSKTNEKLFF.

The chain links TRBV7-2 to TRBJ1-1, with D perhaps matching TRBD1 (5 bases). Trimming removed 8 bases at V and 12 bases at J, with 22 bases between. Germline CDR1 reads SGHTA; CDR2 reads FQGNSA. The CDR3 runs to 13 residues. The CDR3 DNA is TGTGCCAGCGATAATGGACACCTCGTCGTCCCTTTCTTT. Protein: CASDNGHLVVPFF.

This chain uses TRBV4-2 with TRBJ1-2; the match to TRBD1 covers 8 bases. V dropped 1 base and J dropped 1; count of bases not matched to a gene: 5. Germline V gene sequence: CDR1 LGHNA, CDR2 YNFKEQ. The CDR3 length is 16 residues. The CDR3 protein is CASSQAADRVNYGYTF. CDR3 DNA sequence: TGTGCCAGCAGCCAAGCCGCGGACAGGGTTAACTATGGCTACACCTTC.

Only one count was recorded for this clone. This sequence joins TRBV9 and TRBJ2-1; 9 nucleotides match TRBD2. The CDR3 contains 15 residues. V gave up 0 bases and J gave up 5 bases; unmatched junction bases: 3. Germline values: CDR1 SGDLS, CDR2 YYNGEE. CDR3 bases: TGTGCCAGCAGCGTAGTAGGCGGGGGGGACAATGAGCAGTTCTTC. Translated, it gives CASSVVGGGDNEQFF.